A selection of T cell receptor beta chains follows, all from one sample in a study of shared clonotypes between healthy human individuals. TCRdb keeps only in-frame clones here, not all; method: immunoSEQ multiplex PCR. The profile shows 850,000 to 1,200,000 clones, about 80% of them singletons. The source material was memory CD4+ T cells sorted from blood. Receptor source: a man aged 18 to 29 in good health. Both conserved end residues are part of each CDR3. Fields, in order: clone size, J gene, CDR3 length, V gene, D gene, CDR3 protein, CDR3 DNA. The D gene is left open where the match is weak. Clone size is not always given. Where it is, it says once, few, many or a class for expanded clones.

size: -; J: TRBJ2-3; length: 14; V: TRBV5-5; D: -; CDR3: CASSSGASPDTQYF; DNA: TGTGCCAGCAGCTCGGGGGCAAGCCCAGATACGCAGTATTTT
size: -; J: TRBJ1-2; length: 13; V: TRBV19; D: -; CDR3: CASMAGKLYGYTF; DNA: TGTGCCAGTATGGCAGGGAAACTCTATGGCTACACCTTC
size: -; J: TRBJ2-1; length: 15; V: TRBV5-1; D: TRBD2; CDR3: CASSLYVSGSSEQFF; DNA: TGCGCCAGCAGCTTGTACGTTAGCGGGAGTTCTGAGCAGTTCTTC
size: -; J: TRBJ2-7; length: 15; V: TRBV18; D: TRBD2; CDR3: CASSPQGGGDYEQYF; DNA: TGTGCCAGCTCACCCCAGGGTGGGGGGGACTACGAGCAGTACTTC
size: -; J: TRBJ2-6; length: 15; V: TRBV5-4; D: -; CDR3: CASSFRSSGANVLTF; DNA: TGTGCCAGCAGCTTTCGTTCTTCTGGGGCCAACGTCCTGACTTTC
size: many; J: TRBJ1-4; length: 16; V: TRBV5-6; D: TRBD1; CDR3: CASSPRTGGRGEKLFF; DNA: TGTGCCAGCAGCCCGAGGACAGGGGGCAGGGGTGAAAAACTGTTTTTT
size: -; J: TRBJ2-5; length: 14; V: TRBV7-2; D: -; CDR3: CASSSRSGVETQYF; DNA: TGTGCCAGCAGCTCCCGCTCTGGGGTAGAGACCCAGTACTTC
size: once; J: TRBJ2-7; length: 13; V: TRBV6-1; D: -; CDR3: CASTWQVSYEQYF; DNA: TGTGCCAGCACCTGGCAGGTCTCCTACGAGCAGTACTTC
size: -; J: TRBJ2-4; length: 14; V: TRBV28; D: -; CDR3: CASSLVVIKNIQYF; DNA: TGTGCCAGCAGTTTGGTGGTTATCAAAAACATTCAGTACTTC
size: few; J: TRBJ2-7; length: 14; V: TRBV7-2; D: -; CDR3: CASSLGRAAYEQYF; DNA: TGTGCCAGCAGCTTAGGTCGGGCGGCCTACGAGCAGTACTTC
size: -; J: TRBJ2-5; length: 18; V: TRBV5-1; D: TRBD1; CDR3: CASRGGQEALTYQETQYF; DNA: TGCGCCAGCAGAGGGGGACAGGAGGCTCTCACGTACCAAGAGACCCAGTACTTC
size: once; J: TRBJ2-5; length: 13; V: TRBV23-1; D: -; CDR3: CASRKQGQETQYF; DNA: TGCGCCAGCAGAAAACAGGGTCAAGAGACCCAGTACTTC
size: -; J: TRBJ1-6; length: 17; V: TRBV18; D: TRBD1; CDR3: CASSSGDRGLANSPLHF; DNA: TGTGCCAGCTCATCGGGGGACAGGGGGCTCGCTAATTCACCCCTCCACTTT
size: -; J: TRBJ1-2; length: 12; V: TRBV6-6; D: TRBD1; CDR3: CASTSDRAWYTF; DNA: TGTGCCAGCACTTCGGACAGGGCATGGTACACCTTC
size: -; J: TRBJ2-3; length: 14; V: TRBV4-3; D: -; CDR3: CASSPAERTDTQYF; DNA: TGCGCCAGCAGCCCTGCGGAAAGAACAGATACGCAGTATTTT
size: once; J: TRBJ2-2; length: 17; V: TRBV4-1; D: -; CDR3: CASSQGNGPANTGELFF; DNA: TGCGCCAGCAGCCAGGGAAACGGACCCGCGAACACCGGGGAGCTGTTTTTT
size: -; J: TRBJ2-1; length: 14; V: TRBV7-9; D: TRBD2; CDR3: CASSLKTSNNEQFF; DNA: TGTGCCAGCAGCTTAAAGACTAGCAACAATGAGCAGTTCTTC
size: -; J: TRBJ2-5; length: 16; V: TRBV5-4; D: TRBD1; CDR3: CASSSTGASVQETQYF; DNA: TGTGCCAGCAGCTCGACAGGGGCCTCGGTACAAGAGACCCAGTACTTC
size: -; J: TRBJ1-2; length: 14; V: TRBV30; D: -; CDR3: CAWSAQGRGYGYTF; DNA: TGTGCCTGGAGTGCCCAGGGGCGCGGATATGGCTACACCTTC
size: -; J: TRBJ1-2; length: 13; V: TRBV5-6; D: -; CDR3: CASTIHRVGGYTF; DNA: TGTGCCAGCACCATCCACAGGGTCGGAGGCTACACCTTC
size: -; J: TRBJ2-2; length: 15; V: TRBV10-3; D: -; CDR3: CAISVGVAATGELFF; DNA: TGTGCCATCAGTGTAGGGGTCGCCGCCACCGGGGAGCTGTTTTTT
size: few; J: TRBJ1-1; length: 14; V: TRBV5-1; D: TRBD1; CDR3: CASSLDRGNTEAFF; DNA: TGCGCCAGCAGCCTCGACAGGGGGAACACTGAAGCTTTCTTT
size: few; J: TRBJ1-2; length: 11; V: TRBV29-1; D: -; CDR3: CRAGTGNGYTF; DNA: TGCAGGGCCGGGACCGGGAATGGCTACACCTTC
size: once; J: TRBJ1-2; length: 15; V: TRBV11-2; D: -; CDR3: CASSLVPRADYGYTF; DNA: TGTGCCAGCAGCTTAGTACCCAGGGCGGACTATGGCTACACCTTC
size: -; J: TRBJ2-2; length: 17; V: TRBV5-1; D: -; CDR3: CASSLANGGANTGELFF; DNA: TGCGCCAGCAGCTTGGCCAACGGAGGGGCCAACACCGGGGAGCTGTTTTTT
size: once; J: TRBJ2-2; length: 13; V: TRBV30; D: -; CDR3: CAWRKPGAGELFF; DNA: TGTGCCTGGAGGAAACCGGGGGCCGGGGAGCTGTTTTTT
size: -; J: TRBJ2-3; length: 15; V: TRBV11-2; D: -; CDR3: CASSPSRGVTDTQYF; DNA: TGTGCCAGCAGCCCATCGAGGGGGGTCACAGATACGCAGTATTTT
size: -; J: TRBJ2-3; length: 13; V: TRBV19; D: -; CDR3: CASSIARGITQYF; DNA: TGTGCCAGTAGTATAGCTCGCGGGATCACGCAGTATTTT
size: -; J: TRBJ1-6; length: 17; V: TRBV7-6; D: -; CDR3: CASSPSAGALYNSPLHF; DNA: TGTGCCAGCAGCCCAAGTGCAGGGGCCCTCTATAATTCACCCCTCCACTTT
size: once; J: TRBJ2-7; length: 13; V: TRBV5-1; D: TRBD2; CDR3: CASRTSGSYEQYF; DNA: TGCGCCAGCCGGACTAGCGGTTCCTACGAGCAGTACTTC
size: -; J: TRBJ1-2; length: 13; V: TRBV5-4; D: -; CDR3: CASSRPEDYGYTF; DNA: TGTGCCAGCAGCCGCCCAGAGGACTATGGCTACACCTTC
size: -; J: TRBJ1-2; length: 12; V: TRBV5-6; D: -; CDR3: CASSREPYGYTF; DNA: TGTGCCAGCAGCCGGGAACCTTATGGCTACACCTTC
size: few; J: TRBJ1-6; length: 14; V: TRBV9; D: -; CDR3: CASSVETGNSPLHF; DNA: TGTGCCAGCAGCGTAGAAACAGGGAATTCACCCCTCCACTTT
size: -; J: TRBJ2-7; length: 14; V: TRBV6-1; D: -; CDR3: CASSTGDSRYEQYF; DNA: TGTGCCAGCAGCACGGGAGATTCGCGGTACGAGCAGTACTTC
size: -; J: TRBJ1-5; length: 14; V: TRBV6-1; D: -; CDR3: CASSGVGLGQPQHF; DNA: TGTGCCAGCAGTGGGGTGGGCCTCGGGCAGCCCCAGCATTTT
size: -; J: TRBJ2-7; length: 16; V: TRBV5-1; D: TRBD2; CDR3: CASSRVAGGSVYEQYF; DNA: TGCGCCAGCAGCAGGGTAGCGGGAGGGTCCGTCTACGAGCAGTACTTC